These 29 T cell receptor beta chains share one sample of origin, sequenced in a study of monozygotic twins with inflammatory bowel disease. TCRdb re-called the 5' RACE reads and gives one entry per CDR3 protein, without DNA. Its table lists under 200,000 distinct CDR3 sequences. Input material: blood. These receptors originate from a human donor with ulcerative colitis or Crohn's disease, or a healthy co-twin of an affected twin (not recorded which).

The chain uses TRBV12-3 or TRBV12-4 and TRBJ1-2. The CDR3 extends over 16 amino acids. CDR3 amino acids: CASSLGEAFTNYGYTF.

This sequence joins TRBV5-1 and TRBJ2-7; TCRdb indicates TRBD2, and absent DNA this call remains unverified. The germline gives CDR1 SGHRS, CDR2 YFSETQ. This CDR3 comprises 15 residues. The CDR3 region is CASRLDGRLAGEQYF.

The chain combines TRBV5-1 with TRBJ2-5. The germline V gene has CDR1 SGHRS and CDR2 YFSETQ. This CDR3 has 13 amino acids. The CDR3 protein is CASSLPQLETQYF.

This chain joins TRBV10-3 and TRBJ1-1. Looked up from germline, CDR1 is ENHRY and CDR2 is SYGVKD. The CDR3 sequence is 16 residues long. The CDR3 protein is CAISEIEMRVYTEAFF.

This sequence joins TRBV7-9 and TRBJ2-7. CDR3 size: 16 residues. CDR1 and CDR2 from the germline V gene are SEHNR and FQNEAQ (reference sequence). CDR3 in amino acids: CASSPITTVTSYEQYF.

The chain uses TRBV4-3 and TRBJ2-2. Germline V lookup: CDR1 LGHNA, CDR2 YSLEER. There are 15 residues in the CDR3. CDR3 loop: CASSQLQANTGELFF.

V usage is TRBV19 and J usage is TRBJ2-5. The length of the CDR3 is 11 residues. Germline V gene data show CDR1 as LNHDA and CDR2 as SQIVND (reference sequence). The CDR3 loop reads CASSAKETQYF.

The chain recombines TRBV7-8 with TRBJ1-1. CDR1 and CDR2 (germline): SGHVS, FQNEAQ. The CDR3 runs 13 residues. The CDR3 loop reads CASSLAQPTEAFF.

This chain links TRBV9 with TRBJ2-4; TCRdb calls TRBD1, which cannot be checked without DNA. This CDR3 spans 16 amino acids. Germline V gives CDR1 SGDLS, CDR2 YYNGEE. This chain's CDR3 is CASSVGAGAGENIQYF. The full variable domain, rest sourced from reference TRBV9 and TRBJ2-4, is DSGVTQTPKHLITATGQRVTLRCSPRSGDLSVYWYQQSLDQGLQFLIQYYNGEERAKGNILERFSAQQFPDLHSELNLSSLELGDSALYFCASSVGAGAGENIQYFGAGTRLSVL.

V gene TRBV19 combines with J gene TRBJ2-2. The V gene's germline CDR1 is LNHDA and CDR2 SQIVND (reference sequence). The CDR3 is 14 amino acids. Here the CDR3 reads CASNPGANTGELFF.

The chain joins TRBV11-2 to TRBJ2-1; TCRdb's D call, TRBD1, is unchecked because there is no DNA. The CDR3 is 15 amino acids. The V gene's germline CDR1 is SGHAT and CDR2 FQNNGV. This CDR3 reads CASSWTGTGGDEQFF.

The gene calls are TRBV6-5 and TRBJ2-1; the D gene TCRdb calls, TRBD2, cannot be checked with no DNA. This CDR3 spans 16 amino acids. Germline lookup yields CDR1 MNHEY and CDR2 SVGAGI. The CDR3 protein is CASSYLGTSGINEQFF.

The chain recombines TRBV28 with TRBJ2-5; TCRdb lists TRBD1, though no DNA is available to test this call. The CDR3 is made up of 13 amino acids. The germline V gene has CDR1 MDHEN and CDR2 SYDVKM. This chain's CDR3 is CASLRGAEETQYF.

The chain links TRBV10-3 to TRBJ1-1; the TCRdb call, TRBD1, lacks DNA for checking. The germline CDR1 and CDR2 sequences are ENHRY and SYGVKD. The CDR3 consists of 14 residues. The CDR3: CAISRDRVNTEAFF.

The chain joins TRBV28 to TRBJ2-7; TCRdb calls TRBD1, which cannot be checked without DNA. CDR3 length: 16 amino acids. The germline V gene has CDR1 MDHEN and CDR2 SYDVKM. Here the CDR3 reads CASRPLGGRASYEQYF.

The chain has TRBV29-1 and TRBJ2-1; TCRdb names TRBD1, which stays unverified in the absence of DNA. Germline V gene data show CDR1 as SQVTM and CDR2 as ANQGSEA. This CDR3 is built from 14 residues. The CDR3 loop is CSATRDGAYNEQFF.

The chain combines TRBV28 with TRBJ2-5; absent DNA, TCRdb's TRBD1 call cannot be checked. The CDR3 spans 13 residues. Per the germline V gene, CDR1 is MDHEN and CDR2 is SYDVKM. CDR3 amino acids: CASVGQGWETQYF.

The chain recombines TRBV29-1 with TRBJ2-7; TCRdb's assignment of TRBD1 cannot be checked, as there is no DNA. The CDR3 loop spans 15 amino acids. Germline V gene sequence: CDR1 SQVTM, CDR2 ANQGSEA. The CDR3 protein is CSADTGTQSSYEQYF.

The chain couples TRBV18 to TRBJ2-3. The CDR3 sequence is 12 residues long. Germline V gene lookup returns CDR1 KGHSH and CDR2 LQKENI. The CDR3 is CASSPPKDTQYF.

V gene TRBV5-1 combines with J gene TRBJ2-7. The germline gives CDR1 SGHRS, CDR2 YFSETQ. This CDR3 region has 14 residues. CDR3 sequence: CASSLNPVNYEQYF. Supplemented by reference TRBV5-1 and TRBJ2-7, the full variable domain reads KAGVTQTPRYLIKTRGQQVTLSCSPISGHRSVSWYQQTPGQGLQFLFEYFSETQRNKGNFPGRFSGRQFSNSRSEMNVSTLELGDSALYLCASSLNPVNYEQYFGPGTRLTVT.

V gene TRBV7-2 combines with J gene TRBJ2-7. This CDR3 is built from 16 residues. Germline values: CDR1 SGHTA, CDR2 FQGNSA. The CDR3 sequence: CASSLEILQGLYEQYF.

This chain uses TRBV5-4 with TRBJ2-7; TCRdb names TRBD2, which stays unverified in the absence of DNA. Germline CDR1 and CDR2: SGHNT and YYREEE (reference sequence). This CDR3 has 13 residues. The CDR3 protein is CASRQSPLGEQYF.

The V call is TRBV28, the J call TRBJ2-3; the D call of TRBD1 rests on TCRdb alone, since no DNA is present to check it. Germline CDR1 and CDR2: MDHEN and SYDVKM. The CDR3 sequence is 14 residues long. This CDR3 is CASSLGPLTDTQYF.

CDR3 region: CASSQDEGGRTYEQYF. The chain uses TRBV4-2 and TRBJ2-7; the D gene TCRdb calls, TRBD1, cannot be checked with no DNA. The CDR3 consists of 16 residues. Germline V gene lookup returns CDR1 LGHNA and CDR2 YNFKEQ.

This chain links TRBV27 with TRBJ2-1; TCRdb outputs TRBD1, but without DNA this stays unchecked. CDR3 length equals 18 residues. Germline V gene lookup returns CDR1 MNHEY and CDR2 SMNVEV (reference sequence). This CDR3 reads CASSLSSRRDRGRDEQFF.

V and J are TRBV10-3 and TRBJ2-5; TCRdb's D call of TRBD2 is untestable without DNA. The germline gives CDR1 ENHRY, CDR2 SYGVKD. This CDR3 is 18 amino acids long. The chain's CDR3 is CAISESRASGGTQETQYF.

The J gene is TRBJ2-1, the V gene TRBV25-1; TCRdb selects TRBD1, and the lack of DNA leaves this call unchecked. There are 17 residues in the CDR3. The germline CDR1 and CDR2 sequences are MGHDK and SYGVNS. Here the CDR3 reads CASSGRFQSQGNNEQFF.

CDR3 amino acids: CASSQAGTGGGEQYF. The chain is built from TRBV4-2 and TRBJ2-7; absent DNA, TCRdb's TRBD1 call cannot be checked. Germline V gene lookup returns CDR1 LGHNA and CDR2 YNFKEQ. CDR3 length: 15 residues.

The chain is built from TRBV7-7 and TRBJ2-3; TCRdb's D gene call, TRBD2, goes unchecked for lack of DNA. This CDR3 comprises 15 residues. CDR1 and CDR2 from the germline V gene are SSHAT and FNYEAQ (reference sequence). The CDR3: CASSLERESNTKQYF.